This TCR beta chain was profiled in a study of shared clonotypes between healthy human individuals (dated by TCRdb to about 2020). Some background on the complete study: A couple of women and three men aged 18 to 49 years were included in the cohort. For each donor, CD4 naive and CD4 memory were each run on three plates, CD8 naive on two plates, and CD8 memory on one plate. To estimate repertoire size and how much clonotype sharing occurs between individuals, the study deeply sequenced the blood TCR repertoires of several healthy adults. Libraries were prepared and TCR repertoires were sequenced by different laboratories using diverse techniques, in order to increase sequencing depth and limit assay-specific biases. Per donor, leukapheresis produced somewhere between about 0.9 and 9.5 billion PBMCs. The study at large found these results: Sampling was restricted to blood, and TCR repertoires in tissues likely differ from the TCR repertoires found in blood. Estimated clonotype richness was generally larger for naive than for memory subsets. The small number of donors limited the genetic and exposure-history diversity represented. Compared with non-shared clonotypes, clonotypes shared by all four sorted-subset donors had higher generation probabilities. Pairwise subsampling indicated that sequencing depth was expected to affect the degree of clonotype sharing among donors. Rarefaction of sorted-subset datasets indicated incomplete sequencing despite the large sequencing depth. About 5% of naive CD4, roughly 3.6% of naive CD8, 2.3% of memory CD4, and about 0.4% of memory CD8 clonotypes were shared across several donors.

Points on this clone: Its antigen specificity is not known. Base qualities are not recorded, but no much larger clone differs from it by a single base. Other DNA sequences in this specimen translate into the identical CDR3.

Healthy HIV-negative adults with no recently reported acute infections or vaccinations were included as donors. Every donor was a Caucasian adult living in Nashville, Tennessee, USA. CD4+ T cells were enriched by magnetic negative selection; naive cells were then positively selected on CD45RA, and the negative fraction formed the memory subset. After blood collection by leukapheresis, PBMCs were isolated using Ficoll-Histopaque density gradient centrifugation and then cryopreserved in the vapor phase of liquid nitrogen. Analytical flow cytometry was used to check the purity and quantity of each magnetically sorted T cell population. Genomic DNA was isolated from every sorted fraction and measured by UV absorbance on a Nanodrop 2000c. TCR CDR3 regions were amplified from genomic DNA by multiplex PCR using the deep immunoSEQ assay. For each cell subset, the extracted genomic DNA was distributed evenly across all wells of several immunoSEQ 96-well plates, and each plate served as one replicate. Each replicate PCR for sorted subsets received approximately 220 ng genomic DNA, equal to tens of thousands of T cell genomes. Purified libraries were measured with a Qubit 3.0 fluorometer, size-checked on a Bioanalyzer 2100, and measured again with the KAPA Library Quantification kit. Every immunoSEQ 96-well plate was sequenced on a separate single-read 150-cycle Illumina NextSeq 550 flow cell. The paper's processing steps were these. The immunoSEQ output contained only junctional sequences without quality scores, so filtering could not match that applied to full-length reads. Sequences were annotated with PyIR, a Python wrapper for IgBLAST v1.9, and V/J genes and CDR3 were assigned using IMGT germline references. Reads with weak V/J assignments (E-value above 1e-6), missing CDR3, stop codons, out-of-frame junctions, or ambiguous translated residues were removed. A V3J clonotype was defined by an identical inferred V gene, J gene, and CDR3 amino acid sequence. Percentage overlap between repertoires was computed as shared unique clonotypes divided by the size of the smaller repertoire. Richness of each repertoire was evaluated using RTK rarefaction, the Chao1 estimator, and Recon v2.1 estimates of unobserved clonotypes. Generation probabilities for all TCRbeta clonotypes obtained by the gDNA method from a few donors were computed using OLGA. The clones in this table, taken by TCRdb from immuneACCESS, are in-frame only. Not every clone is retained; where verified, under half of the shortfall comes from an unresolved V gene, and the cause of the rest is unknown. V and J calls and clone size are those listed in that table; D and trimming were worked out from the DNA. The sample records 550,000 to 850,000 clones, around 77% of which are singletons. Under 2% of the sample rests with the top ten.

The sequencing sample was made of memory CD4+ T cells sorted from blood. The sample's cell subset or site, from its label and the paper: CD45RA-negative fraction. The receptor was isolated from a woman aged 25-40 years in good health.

The nucleotide sequence reads TGTGCCAGCAGCTCCCTAGCGGGCCCCTACAATGAGCAGTTCTTC. It encodes CASSSLAGPYNEQFF. The sequence links TRBV11-2 to TRBJ2-1, with 8 junctional bases fitting TRBD2. Here V drops 4 bases and J drops 2 bases, and the junction holds 4 bases not matched to any gene. CDR1 and CDR2 (SGHAT, FQNNGV) derive from the germline V gene. The CDR3 holds 15 amino acids from the cysteine to the phenylalanine. Kept here is only the CDR3 DNA, which spans 45 bases and is read in frame from base 1.